The text below deals with one T cell receptor (beta chain). Which antigen it targets is not known. A read error may be the cause here, since a much bigger clone is one base away. The germline ends are 13 bases apart after V is trimmed by 4 bases and J by 3 bases. From the cysteine through the phenylalanine, the CDR3 covers 14 amino acids. Only the CDR3 DNA is retained, 42 bases long and in frame from the first base. The germline V gene sets CDR1 to SGHDN and CDR2 to FVKESK. Genomic DNA was used as template for profiling of TCR beta VDJ combinations and CDR3 sequences. An Illumina HiSeq 2000 was used for TCR repertoire sequencing. In the original analysis: TRBV/TRBJ rearrangement plots, CDR3 size and DJ length profiles, and Simpson's diversity index were used to assess repertoires. Whichever DNA sequence was most abundant in the deep sequencing data was defined as the immunodominant clone. CDR3 amino acid sequences were screened for sharing across subjects and compared with published repertoires and the VDJdb database. TCRdb passed the public sequencing reads through fastp at Q25 and MiXCR, retaining productive beta sequences. Identical CDR3 protein sequences are pooled into one entry, listed with their most common genes and DNA. The V and J calls shown here were made by TCRdb, not taken from the authors' results. This sample is represented by approximately 220,000 distinct CDR3 sequences; roughly half of them were singletons. Of the sample, about 7.8% is held by the ten largest clones.

This sample is part of a study of CD8+CD57+ T cells in acquired aplastic anemia listed by TCRdb under 2018. Concerning the study at large: Extracted DNA from sorted CD4+ and CD8+ cells averaged approximately 3 ug, ranging from roughly 0.19 to 27.4 ug. CD8+CD57+ expansion was defined as a frequency above the mean frequency observed in healthy subjects.

Paper-wide results and their limitations: Roughly 29 CD8+ CDR3 sequences were found to be shared between patients and controls, but these sequences appeared to be highly expressed in patients and within the immunodominant clones of the patients. Between patients and healthy controls, no significant difference in CD8+ Simpson's diversity was found (P=0.060).

Flow cytometry had shown CD8+CD57+ cell expansion in the patients selected for sequencing. Every patient had a diagnosis of severe acquired aplastic anemia based on International Study of Aplastic Anemia and Agranulocytosis and Camitta criteria. Patients had received no therapy at the time of blood sampling. In the study, sorted CD4+ and CD8+ blood T cells from patients with severe aplastic anemia and from healthy subjects underwent deep sequencing of TCR repertoires. Patients were enrolled under clinicaltrials.gov protocols 00001620, 01623167, 00001397, 00071045, 00081523 and 00961064 in the USA. Ficoll-Paque density gradient centrifugation was used to isolate peripheral blood mononuclear cells. Before DNA extraction, CD4+ and CD8+ T cells were sorted with FACS or magnetic beads.

Sample: sorted CD4+, CD8+, or CD8+CD57+ T cells (not recorded which) from PBMCs. The sequence came from a human donor with aplastic anemia. The rearrangement combines TRBV14 with TRBJ2-7, with TRBD2 as a weak D call on 5 bases. The base sequence is TGTGCCAGCAGCCGAGAGACTAAAAACTACGAGCAGTACTTC. Its product reads: CASSRETKNYEQYF.